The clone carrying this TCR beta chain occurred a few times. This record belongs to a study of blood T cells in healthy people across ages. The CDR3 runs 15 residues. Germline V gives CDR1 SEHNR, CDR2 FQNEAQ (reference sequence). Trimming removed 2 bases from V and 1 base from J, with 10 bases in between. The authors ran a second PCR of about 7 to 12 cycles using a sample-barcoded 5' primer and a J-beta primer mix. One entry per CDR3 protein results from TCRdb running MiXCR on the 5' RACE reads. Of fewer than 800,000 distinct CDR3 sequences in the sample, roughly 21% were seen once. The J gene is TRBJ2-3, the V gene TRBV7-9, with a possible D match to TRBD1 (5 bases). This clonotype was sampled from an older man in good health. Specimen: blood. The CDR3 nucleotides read TGTGCCAGCAGCTTAAGTTCCAGGGGCACAGATACGCAGTATTTT. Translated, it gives CASSLSSRGTDTQYF.